The 4 T cell receptor beta chains presented below share a single source sample, sequenced in a study of cytomegalovirus exposure and HLA in healthy donors (dated 2017 in TCRdb). The protocol used for the library was the immunoSEQ multiplex PCR assay. TCRdb stores this immuneACCESS table with in-frame sequences only. Part of the clones is absent; in the studies checked, under half of the shortfall reflects unresolved V genes, and no reason is known for the rest. Within this sample are about 150,000 clones, with roughly 92% of them counted one time only. The ten largest clones capture 0.69% of the sample. Material: PBMCs. These receptors all come from a young man in good health and CMV-seronegative.

The rearrangement links TRBV7-2 to TRBJ1-5; 7 bases fit TRBD1. Germline CDR1 and CDR2: SGHTA and FQGNSA. The CDR3 extends over 14 amino acids. V gave up 5 bases and J gave up 4 bases; unmatched junction bases: 5. The CDR3 coding sequence is TGTGCCAGCAGCAACCGACAGGGAAATCAGCCCCAGCATTTT. Protein product: CASSNRQGNQPQHF.

The rearrangement joins TRBV4-3 to TRBJ2-5; 8 nucleotides align to TRBD2. Germline values: CDR1 LGHNA, CDR2 YSLEER. The CDR3 extends over 15 amino acids. The ends lost 1 base at V and 5 bases at J; junction bases unmatched: 6. The CDR3, as DNA: TGCGCCAGCAGCCAAGGCGGGAGGAGGGGGGAGACCCAGTACTTC. It yields the protein CASSQGGRRGETQYF.

This clone was observed once. The chain joins TRBV7-2 to TRBJ1-3; 9 bases align to TRBD1. The CDR3 is 16 amino acids. V was clipped by 5 bases and J by 3 bases; unmatched bases: 8. Germline CDR1 and CDR2: SGHTA and FQGNSA. In nucleotides, the CDR3 is TGTGCCAGCAGCGCCGACAGGGGGTTCGTTGGAAACACCATATATTTT. As protein: CASSADRGFVGNTIYF.

The chain combines TRBV30 with TRBJ2-7; TRBD1 is a possible D gene (6 bases). Per the germline V gene, CDR1 is GTSNPN and CDR2 is SVGIG (reference sequence). With 7 bases removed from V and 1 base from J, the gap between germline ends came to 14 bases. This CDR3 region has 13 residues. The CDR3 sequence: CASLDDRSYEQYV. CDR3 nucleotides: TGTGCCTCTTTGGACGACAGGTCCTACGAGCAGTACGTC.